These 21 T cell receptor beta chains share one sample of origin, sequenced in a study of CD8 T cells in Susac syndrome. Random hexamers were used to reverse transcribe the RNA input (about 0.5 to 1 ug). TCRdb ran MiXCR on the immunoSEQ multiplex PCR reads and lists one entry per CDR3 protein. The table has approximately 180,000 distinct CDR3 sequences, about 93% seen once. The sequenced sample consisted of CD4+ T cells from PBMCs. The receptors derive from a human donor with multiple sclerosis.

V and J are TRBV2 and TRBJ1-2; 9 bases match TRBD1. The germline V gene encodes CDR1 SNHLY and CDR2 FYNNEI. This CDR3 region has 15 residues. V lost 5 bases to trimming and J lost 1 base; unmatched junction nucleotides: 5. The CDR3 is CASSPRGQGNYGYTF. The CDR3 bases are TGTGCCAGCAGTCCACGGGGACAGGGTAACTATGGCTACACCTTC.

This chain uses TRBV12-3 or TRBV12-4 with TRBJ2-1, with a possible D match to TRBD2 (6 bases). The CDR3 consists of 15 residues. V lost 1 base to trimming and J lost 10 bases, with 17 bases between them. The CDR3 DNA reads as TGTGCCAGCAGTTTAGGGGGGACTTACGCCCCCGAGCAGTTCTTC. Translated, it gives CASSLGGTYAPEQFF.

The chain links TRBV3-1 to TRBJ2-7; 15 bases are a match to TRBD2. Germline CDR1 is LGHDT and CDR2 is YNNKEL (reference sequence). This CDR3 is 16 amino acids long. J was trimmed by 3 bases and V by 4 bases; bases with no gene match: 4. CDR3: CASSPGLAGGFYEQYF. Here the CDR3 DNA reads TGTGCCAGCAGCCCGGGACTAGCGGGAGGATTCTACGAGCAGTACTTC.

The J gene is TRBJ2-5, the V gene TRBV11-2, with 11 bases fitting TRBD2. This CDR3 comprises 18 residues. In germline, CDR1 is SGHAT, CDR2 FQNNGV. Losses at the gene ends were 1 base for V and 7 bases for J; bases not matched to a gene: 14. The CDR3 DNA reads as TGTGCCAGCAGCTTAGCCACCCTAGCGGGGGGCGGGATGGGGACCCAGTACTTC. Translation: CASSLATLAGGGMGTQYF.

This clonotype was seen just once. CDR3 loop: CASSLVVGPGAEWGTQYF. The CDR3 DNA is TGTGCCAGCAGCTTAGTCGTAGGACCGGGGGCCGAGTGGGGGACCCAGTACTTC. The gene calls are TRBV7-8 and TRBJ2-5; perhaps D is TRBD1 or TRBD2 (6 bases each). The ends were cut back, 1 base at V and 7 bases at J, with 25 bases in the middle. The germline V gene has CDR1 SGHVS and CDR2 FQNEAQ. This CDR3 contains 18 residues.

The chain carries TRBV7-9 and TRBJ1-6; D is undetermined. Germline CDR1 and CDR2: SEHNR and FQNEAQ (reference sequence). The V and J ends lost 2 bases and 8 bases respectively, with 7 bases between them. The CDR3 contains 13 residues. CDR3: CASSLTGDSPLHF. The CDR3 DNA reads as TGTGCCAGCAGCTTAACTGGGGATTCACCCCTCCACTTT.

DNA for the CDR3: TGTGCCAGCAGTCCGCCGGACAGGGGGAACTATGGCTACACCTTC. Translating gives CASSPPDRGNYGYTF. V is TRBV28 and J is TRBJ1-2; 10 nucleotides line up with TRBD1. The CDR3 sequence is 15 residues long. Trimming took 5 bases from V and 2 from J; bases not matched to a gene: 5. Germline-derived CDR1 and CDR2 are MDHEN and SYDVKM.

This chain uses TRBV3-1 with TRBJ2-7, with D unclear. V was pared by 3 bases and J by 0 bases, with 3 bases between. The V gene's germline CDR1 is LGHDT and CDR2 YNNKEL (reference sequence). CDR3 length equals 12 residues. CDR3 nucleotides: TGTGCCAGCAGCCAGGACTCCTACGAGCAGTACTTC. Its protein product is CASSQDSYEQYF.

The chain recombines TRBV11-2 with TRBJ2-7; weak D call: TRBD1 (5 bases). V shed 4 bases and J shed 4 bases, with 14 bases lying between them. From germline, CDR1 is SGHAT and CDR2 FQNNGV. This CDR3 comprises 14 residues. CDR3 in DNA: TGTGCCAGCAGCTCCCAAGCAGGGTTGTACGAGCAGTACTTC. This codes for CASSSQAGLYEQYF.

This clonotype was found a few times. The V and J genes are TRBV12-3 or TRBV12-4 and TRBJ2-7, with a tentative D call TRBD2 (5 bases). The CDR3 contains 13 residues. V lost 4 bases, J lost 6 bases, and 13 bases lay in between. In DNA, the CDR3 is TGTGCCAGCAGTTATGACGGGATCTCCGAGCAGTACTTC. Translation: CASSYDGISEQYF.

The chain combines TRBV23-1 with TRBJ1-5; D not certain. TRBV23-1 is noted as an ORF with a role that remains uncertain. Trimming stripped 0 bases from V and 0 bases from J, with 15 bases between. The CDR3 is 18 amino acids. This CDR3 reads CASSQSGPNARSNQPQHF. CDR3 nucleotides: TGCGCCAGCAGTCAATCGGGTCCGAATGCCCGTAGCAATCAGCCCCAGCATTTT.

This chain uses TRBV6-2 or TRBV6-3 with TRBJ2-5, with 14 bases identical to TRBD2. The germline V gene has CDR1 MNHEY and CDR2 SVGEGT. V was pared by 4 bases and J by 1 base, with 5 bases of the junction left unmatched. The CDR3 length is 17 residues. CDR3 sequence reads: CASSSGLAGVFQETQYF. The CDR3, as DNA: TGTGCCAGCAGTTCGGGACTAGCGGGAGTCTTCCAAGAGACCCAGTACTTC.

The CDR3 spells CASTLDPSGGGTDTQYF. CDR3 nucleotide sequence: TGTGCCAGCACCTTAGACCCTAGCGGGGGTGGCACAGATACGCAGTATTTT. The chain links TRBV9 to TRBJ2-3; 10 nucleotides match TRBD2. The CDR3 sequence is 17 residues long. CDR1 SGDLS and CDR2 YYNGEE come from the germline V gene. J gave up 1 base and V 6 bases, and 11 bases lay outside the gene matches.

V gene TRBV27 combines with J gene TRBJ2-2, with D perhaps matching TRBD1 (6 bases). The CDR3 loop spans 14 amino acids. V was pared by 8 bases and J by 7 bases, with 17 bases between. Germline-derived CDR1 and CDR2 are MNHEY and SMNVEV (reference sequence). CDR3 sequence (DNA): TGTGCCAGCCGGCCCGGGACAAGAAACGGGGAGCTGTTTTTT. Translated, it gives CASRPGTRNGELFF.

CDR3 in amino acids: CATSAAGTGNTEAFF. The CDR3 coding sequence is TGTGCCACCAGTGCGGCGGGGACCGGTAACACTGAAGCTTTCTTT. This rearrangement joins TRBV24-1 to TRBJ1-1; a possible D gene is TRBD1 (5 bases). The germline V gene encodes CDR1 KGHDR and CDR2 SFDVKD. This CDR3 is built from 15 residues. V was pared by 5 bases and J by 2 bases, with 14 bases between.

This chain uses TRBV4-1 with TRBJ2-4; TRBD2 matches at 9 bases. The CDR3 totals 15 residues. V trimming: 4 bases; J trimming: 1 base; junction bases outside the gene matches: 2. Per the germline V gene, CDR1 is MGHRA and CDR2 is YSYEKL. The CDR3 sequence: CASSPLAGAKNIQYF. CDR3 DNA sequence: TGCGCCAGCAGCCCCCTAGCGGGGGCCAAAAACATTCAGTACTTC.

This chain connects TRBV18 to TRBJ2-1; no reliable D call. CDR3 length: 15 residues. V was trimmed by 4 bases and J by 2 bases, leaving 12 bases between them. Germline lookup yields CDR1 KGHSH and CDR2 LQKENI. The CDR3 sequence is CASSLGPSPYNEQFF. The DNA for the CDR3 is TGTGCCAGCTCACTCGGGCCTAGTCCCTACAATGAGCAGTTCTTC.

The V gene is TRBV30, the J gene TRBJ1-6; D gene unclear. Germline CDR1 reads GTSNPN; CDR2 reads SVGIG (reference sequence). The CDR3 loop spans 15 amino acids. Trimming cost V 1 base and J 3 bases, with 10 bases left between them. The CDR3 nucleotides read TGTGCCTGGAGTGGGGCAGAGGGCTATAATTCACCCCTCCACTTT. Protein sequence: CAWSGAEGYNSPLHF.

This chain joins TRBV11-1 and TRBJ2-5; possible D gene TRBD2, 5 bases. Germline CDR1 reads SGHAT; CDR2 reads FQDESV (reference sequence). V lost 5 bases and J 4 bases, leaving 17 bases between the germline ends. The CDR3 runs to 15 residues. In DNA, the CDR3 is TGTGCCAGCAGCCTCGGACGAGGGTTGTCAGAGACCCAGTACTTC. Protein sequence: CASSLGRGLSETQYF.

The chain carries TRBV6-5 and TRBJ2-1; D gene uncertain. Trimming shortened V by 4 bases and J by 5 bases, and 9 bases separated the two germline ends. The CDR3 is made up of 13 amino acids. Looked up from germline, CDR1 is MNHEY and CDR2 is SVGAGI. CDR3 DNA: TGTGCCAGCAGTTGGTCAGGTAACAATGAGCAGTTCTTC. Its translation is CASSWSGNNEQFF.

The gene calls are TRBV29-1 and TRBJ2-5, with 11 bases fitting TRBD2. Germline trimming cut 6 bases from V and 4 bases from J; bases unmatched to any gene: 4. The CDR3 extends over 13 amino acids. Germline values: CDR1 SQVTM, CDR2 ANQGSEA. The CDR3 nucleotides are TGCAGCGTGCTGACTAGCGGGGCAGAGACCCAGTACTTC. Translated: CSVLTSGAETQYF. Full variable domain (outside the CDR3, taken from reference TRBV29-1 and TRBJ2-5): SAVISQKPSRDICQRGTSLTIQCQVDSQVTMMFWYRQQPGQSLTLIATANQGSEATYESGFVIDKFPISRPNLTFSTLTVSNMSPEDSSIYLCSVLTSGAETQYFGPGTRLLVL.